This passage covers 16 T cell receptor beta chains from one sample sequenced in a study of blood T cell repertoires in COVID-19. Only in-frame clones appear in the TCRdb table, and some are missing; sequencing was by immunoSEQ multiplex PCR. The data contain some 340,000 clones, 90% of them singletons. The sample was PBMCs or T cells enriched from blood (not recorded which). The receptors were sampled from a woman aged 30 to 39 who had been exposed to COVID-19.

The rearrangement joins TRBV5-1 to TRBJ2-7, with D possibly TRBD2 on 5 matching bases. The CDR3 runs 16 residues. Trimming pared 4 bases from V and 2 bases from J, leaving 19 bases between. Looked up from germline, CDR1 is SGHRS and CDR2 is YFSETQ. In DNA, the CDR3 is TGCGCCAGCAGCCCAGGCTGGGGAGACGGAACCTACGAGCAGTACTTC. It is translated as CASSPGWGDGTYEQYF. Together with reference TRBV5-1 and TRBJ2-7, the CDR3 gives the full variable domain: KAGVTQTPRYLIKTRGQQVTLSCSPISGHRSVSWYQQTPGQGLQFLFEYFSETQRNKGNFPGRFSGRQFSNSRSEMNVSTLELGDSALYLCASSPGWGDGTYEQYFGPGTRLTVT.

The chain carries TRBV6-5 and TRBJ1-2; no clear D. From germline, CDR1 is MNHEY and CDR2 SVGAGI. The CDR3 is 14 amino acids. V was clipped by 3 bases and J by 2 bases, with 10 bases between them. CDR3 loop: CASSYAGTNYGYTF. The CDR3 DNA is TGTGCCAGCAGTTATGCAGGAACCAACTATGGCTACACCTTC.

This rearrangement joins TRBV19 to TRBJ1-5; a possible D gene is TRBD1 (5 bases). Germline CDR1 and CDR2: LNHDA and SQIVND (reference sequence). The V end was cut by 5 bases, the J end by 2 bases, with 10 bases between. The CDR3 consists of 14 residues. CDR3 residues: CASSPSGGNQPQHF. As DNA, the CDR3 is TGTGCCAGTAGTCCCTCGGGGGGCAATCAGCCCCAGCATTTT.

The chain carries TRBV4-1 and TRBJ1-5, with D tentatively TRBD1 (5 bases). This CDR3 region has 15 residues. The germline CDR1 and CDR2 sequences are MGHRA and YSYEKL. V was cut by 8 bases and J by 0 bases, with 14 bases left in between. CDR3 sequence (DNA): TGCGCCAGCTCCACCGGACATCGTAGCAATCAGCCCCAGCATTTT. It is translated as CASSTGHRSNQPQHF.

This chain joins TRBV7-9 and TRBJ1-3; D is unclear. The V end was cut by 4 bases, the J end by 0 bases, with 16 bases between. Germline values: CDR1 SEHNR, CDR2 FQNEAQ (reference sequence). This CDR3 has 17 amino acids. The CDR3 loop is CASSSTLVHYSGNTIYF. Here the CDR3 DNA reads TGTGCCAGCAGCTCTACCCTAGTCCACTACTCTGGAAACACCATATATTTT. Drawing the rest from reference TRBV7-9 and TRBJ1-3, the complete variable domain is DTGVSQNPRHKITKRGQNVTFRCDPISEHNRLYWYRQTLGQGPEFLTYFQNEAQLEKSRLLSDRFSAERPKGSFSTLEIQRTEQGDSAMYLCASSSTLVHYSGNTIYFGEGSWLTVV.

The chain carries TRBV29-1 and TRBJ1-1; TRBD1 is a possible D gene (6 bases). Germline V CDR1 and CDR2: SQVTM, ANQGSEA. The CDR3 runs 18 residues. Trimming shortened V by 6 bases and J by 1 base, and 27 bases separated the two germline ends. In DNA form, the CDR3 reads TGCAGCGTGGTGGCACAGGGAACTAAGAAGCCCGAGAACACTGAAGCTTTCTTT. It codes for CSVVAQGTKKPENTEAFF.

A word on this clone: Other DNA sequences in this specimen translate into the identical CDR3. V is TRBV20-1 and J is TRBJ1-2; a possible D gene is TRBD1 (6 bases). V was shortened by 6 bases and J by 5 bases, with 10 bases between the two germline ends. The CDR3 length is 11 residues. In germline, CDR1 is DFQATT, CDR2 SNEGSKA (reference sequence). The CDR3 sequence is CSARGGYGYTF. The CDR3 nucleotides are TGCAGTGCCAGGGGTGGTTATGGCTACACCTTC.

This clone was found a few times. As DNA, the CDR3 is TGTGCCATCAGTGAGCAGGGTGGTGAAAAACTGTTTTTT. Translated, it gives CAISEQGGEKLFF. V and J are TRBV10-3 and TRBJ1-4; the D gene is possibly TRBD1 (5 bases). The CDR3 is 13 residues long. The germline V gene has CDR1 ENHRY and CDR2 SYGVKD. Trimming left V 2 bases short and J 7 bases short, with 8 bases between.

The chain joins TRBV4-1 to TRBJ2-1; D not resolved. This CDR3 has 16 residues. Trimming removed 0 bases from V and 2 bases from J, with 11 bases in between. Germline V lookup: CDR1 MGHRA, CDR2 YSYEKL. This CDR3 is CASSQDVSSAYNEQFF. CDR3 nucleotide sequence: TGCGCCAGCAGCCAAGATGTTTCCTCAGCCTACAATGAGCAGTTCTTC.

This clone appeared a few times. The rearrangement uses TRBV29-1 and TRBJ1-2; D unresolved. The germline CDR1 and CDR2 sequences are SQVTM and ANQGSEA. V was pared by 0 bases and J by 0 bases, with 8 bases between. This CDR3 is built from 14 residues. For the CDR3, the DNA is TGCAGCGTTGAAGATATGGCGGCTAACTATGGCTACACCTTC. The encoded protein is CSVEDMAANYGYTF.

J is TRBJ1-3 and V is TRBV7-9; maybe TRBD1 (5 bases). V lost 7 bases and J 1 base, leaving 11 bases between the germline ends. Germline V gives CDR1 SEHNR, CDR2 FQNEAQ (reference sequence). The CDR3 has 14 amino acids. The CDR3 DNA reads TGTGCCAGCACCTTCGGGGGTTCTGGAAACACCATATATTTT. The encoded protein is CASTFGGSGNTIYF.

The V gene is TRBV4-3, the J gene TRBJ2-3, with TRBD2 matching over 14 bases. Germline CDR1 is LGHNA and CDR2 is YSLEER. With V trimmed by 4 bases and J by 0 bases, 12 bases remained unmatched. CDR3 size: 20 residues. As DNA, the CDR3 is TGCGCCAGCAGCCCGTGGACTAGCGGGGGGACTATGACTAGCACAGATACGCAGTATTTT. It is translated as CASSPWTSGGTMTSTDTQYF.

The chain recombines TRBV27 with TRBJ2-3; TRBD2 is a possible D gene (6 bases). V lost 3 bases and J lost 0, with 10 bases in between. Germline CDR1 and CDR2: MNHEY and SMNVEV (reference sequence). The CDR3 totals 15 residues. The CDR3 is CASSFLAVSTDTQYF. CDR3 DNA: TGTGCCAGCAGTTTTTTAGCGGTTAGCACAGATACGCAGTATTTT.

The chain has TRBV4-1 and TRBJ1-5; 8 bases fit TRBD1. Looked up from germline, CDR1 is MGHRA and CDR2 is YSYEKL. The CDR3 has 14 amino acids. The junction had 5 bases not matched to a gene; V was cut back by 2 bases and J by 8 bases. CDR3 coding DNA: TGCGCCAGCAGCCAAAGACAGGGGATCGAGCCCCAGCATTTT. It yields the protein CASSQRQGIEPQHF.

CDR3 amino acids: CASSYSRTNEKLFF. CDR3 DNA: TGTGCCAGCAGTTACTCTCGAACTAATGAAAAACTGTTTTTT. The chain carries TRBV6-5 and TRBJ1-4; no reliable D call. The CDR3 totals 14 residues. Trimming pared 0 bases from V and 1 base from J, leaving 3 bases between. Looked up from germline, CDR1 is MNHEY and CDR2 is SVGAGI.

The chain carries TRBV4-2 and TRBJ2-3; 16 nucleotides match TRBD2. The CDR3 consists of 22 residues. Germline CDR1 is LGHNA and CDR2 is YNFKEQ. V lost 4 bases, J lost 1 base, and 17 bases stayed unmatched. CDR3: CASSPSLGSGTSGGAGTDTQYF. The DNA for the CDR3 is TGTGCCAGCAGCCCATCCCTGGGCTCCGGGACTAGCGGGGGGGCAGGCACAGATACGCAGTATTTT.